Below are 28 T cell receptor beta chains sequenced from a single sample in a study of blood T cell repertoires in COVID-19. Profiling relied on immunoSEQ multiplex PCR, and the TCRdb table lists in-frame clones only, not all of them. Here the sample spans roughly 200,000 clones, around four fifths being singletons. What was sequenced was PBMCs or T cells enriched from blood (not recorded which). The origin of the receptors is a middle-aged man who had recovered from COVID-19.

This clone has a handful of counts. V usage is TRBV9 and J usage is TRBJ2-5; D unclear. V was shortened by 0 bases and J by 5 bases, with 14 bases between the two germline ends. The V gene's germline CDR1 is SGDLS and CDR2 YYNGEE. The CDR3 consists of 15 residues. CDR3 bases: TGTGCCAGCAGCGTAGGACGGTCGAACGGGGAGACCCAGTACTTC. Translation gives CASSVGRSNGETQYF.

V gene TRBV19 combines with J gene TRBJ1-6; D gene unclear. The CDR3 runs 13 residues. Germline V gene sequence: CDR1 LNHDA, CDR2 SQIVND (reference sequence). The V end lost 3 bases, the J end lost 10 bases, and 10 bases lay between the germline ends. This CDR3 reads CASSIVGKSPLHF. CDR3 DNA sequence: TGTGCCAGTAGTATCGTGGGCAAATCACCCCTCCACTTT.

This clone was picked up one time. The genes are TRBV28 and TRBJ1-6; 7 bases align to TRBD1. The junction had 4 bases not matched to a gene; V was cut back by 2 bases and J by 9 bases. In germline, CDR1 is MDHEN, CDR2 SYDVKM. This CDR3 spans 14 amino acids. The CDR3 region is CASSLPGGSSPLHF. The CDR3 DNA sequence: TGTGCCAGCAGTTTACCAGGGGGTAGTTCACCCCTCCACTTT.

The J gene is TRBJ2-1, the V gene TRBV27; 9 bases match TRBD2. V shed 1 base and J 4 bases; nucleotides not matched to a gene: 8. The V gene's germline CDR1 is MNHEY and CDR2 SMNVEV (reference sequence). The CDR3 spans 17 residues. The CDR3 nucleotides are TGTGCCAGCAGTTTATATGTTAGCGGGGGAACATACAATGAGCAGTTCTTC. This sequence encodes CASSLYVSGGTYNEQFF.

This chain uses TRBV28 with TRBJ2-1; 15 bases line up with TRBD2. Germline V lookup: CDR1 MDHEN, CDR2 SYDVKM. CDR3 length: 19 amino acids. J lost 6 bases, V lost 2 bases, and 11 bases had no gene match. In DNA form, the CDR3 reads TGTGCCAGCAGTTTAAGGGCCGGGACTAGCGGGAGGTTCCTCAATGAGCAGTTCTTC. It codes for CASSLRAGTSGRFLNEQFF.

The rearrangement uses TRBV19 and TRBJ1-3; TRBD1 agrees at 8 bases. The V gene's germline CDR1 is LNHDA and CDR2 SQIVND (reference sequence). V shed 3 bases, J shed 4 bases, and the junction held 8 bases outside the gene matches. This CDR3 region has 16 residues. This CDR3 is CASSITRTGKGNTIYF. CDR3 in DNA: TGTGCCAGTAGTATCACCCGGACAGGGAAGGGAAACACCATATATTTT.

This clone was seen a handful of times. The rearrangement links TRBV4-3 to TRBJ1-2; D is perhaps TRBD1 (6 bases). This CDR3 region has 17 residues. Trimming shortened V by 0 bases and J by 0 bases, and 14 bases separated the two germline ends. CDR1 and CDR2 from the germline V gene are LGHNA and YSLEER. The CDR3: CASSQDSSGHPNYGYTF. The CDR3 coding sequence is TGCGCCAGCAGCCAAGATTCTTCGGGACACCCTAACTATGGCTACACCTTC.

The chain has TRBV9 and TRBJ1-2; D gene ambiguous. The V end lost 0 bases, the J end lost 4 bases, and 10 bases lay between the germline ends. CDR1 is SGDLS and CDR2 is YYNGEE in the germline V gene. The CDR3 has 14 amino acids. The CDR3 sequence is CASSVVPALYGYTF. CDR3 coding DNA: TGTGCCAGCAGCGTAGTTCCAGCGCTCTATGGCTACACCTTC.

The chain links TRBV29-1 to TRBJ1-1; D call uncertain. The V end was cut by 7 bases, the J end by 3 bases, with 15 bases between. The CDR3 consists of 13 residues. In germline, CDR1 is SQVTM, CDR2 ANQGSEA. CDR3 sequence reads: CSAPGPLHTEAFF. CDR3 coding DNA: TGCAGCGCCCCGGGTCCCCTTCACACTGAAGCTTTCTTT.

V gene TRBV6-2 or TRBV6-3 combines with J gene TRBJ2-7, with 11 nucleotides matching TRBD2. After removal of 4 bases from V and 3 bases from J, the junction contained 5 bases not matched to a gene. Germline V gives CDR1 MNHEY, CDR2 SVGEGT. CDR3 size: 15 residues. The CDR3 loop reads CASSSRLAGLYEQYV. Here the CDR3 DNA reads TGTGCCAGCAGTTCGAGACTAGCGGGACTCTACGAGCAGTACGTC.

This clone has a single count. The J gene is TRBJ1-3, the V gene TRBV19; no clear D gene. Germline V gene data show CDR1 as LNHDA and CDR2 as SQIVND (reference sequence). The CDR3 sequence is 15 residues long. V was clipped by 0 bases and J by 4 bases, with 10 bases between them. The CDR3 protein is CASSIEGRRGNTIYF. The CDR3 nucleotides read TGTGCCAGTAGTATAGAGGGCAGAAGGGGAAACACCATATATTTT.

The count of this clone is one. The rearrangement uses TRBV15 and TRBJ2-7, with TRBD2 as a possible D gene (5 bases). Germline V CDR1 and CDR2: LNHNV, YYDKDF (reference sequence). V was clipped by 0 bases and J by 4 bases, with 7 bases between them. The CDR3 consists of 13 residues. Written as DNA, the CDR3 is TGTGCCACCAGCAGAGATGAGGGTTACGAGCAGTACGTC. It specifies CATSRDEGYEQYV.

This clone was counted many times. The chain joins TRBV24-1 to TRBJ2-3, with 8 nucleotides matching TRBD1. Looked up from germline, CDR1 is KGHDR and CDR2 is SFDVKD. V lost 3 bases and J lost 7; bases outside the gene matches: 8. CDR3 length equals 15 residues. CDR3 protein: CATSDKGQGRNTQYF. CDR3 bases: TGTGCCACCAGTGATAAAGGACAGGGTCGGAATACGCAGTATTTT.

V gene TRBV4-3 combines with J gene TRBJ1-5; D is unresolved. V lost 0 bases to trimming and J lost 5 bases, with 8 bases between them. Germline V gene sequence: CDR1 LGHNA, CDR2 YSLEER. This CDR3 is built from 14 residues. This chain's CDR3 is CASSQDLGDQPQHF. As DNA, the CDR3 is TGCGCCAGCAGCCAAGATTTGGGAGATCAGCCCCAGCATTTT.

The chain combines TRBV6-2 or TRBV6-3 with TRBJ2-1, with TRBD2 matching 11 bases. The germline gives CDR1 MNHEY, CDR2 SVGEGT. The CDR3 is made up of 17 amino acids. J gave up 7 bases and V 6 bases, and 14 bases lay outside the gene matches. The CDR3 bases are TGTGCCAGCAGCCGAATAACTAGCGGGAGCTTTTTGAATGAGCAGTTCTTC. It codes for CASSRITSGSFLNEQFF.

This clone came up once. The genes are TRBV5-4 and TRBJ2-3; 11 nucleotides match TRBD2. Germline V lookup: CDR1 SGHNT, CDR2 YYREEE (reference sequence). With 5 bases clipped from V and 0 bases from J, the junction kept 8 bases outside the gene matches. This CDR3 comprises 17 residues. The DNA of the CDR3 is TGTGCCAGCAGTTGGACTAGCGGGCTACCCAGCACAGATACGCAGTATTTT. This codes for CASSWTSGLPSTDTQYF.

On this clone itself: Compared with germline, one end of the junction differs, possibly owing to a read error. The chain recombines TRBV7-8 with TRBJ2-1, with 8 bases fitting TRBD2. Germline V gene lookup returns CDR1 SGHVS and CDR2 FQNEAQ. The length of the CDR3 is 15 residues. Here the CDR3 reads CASRLGREESHEQFF. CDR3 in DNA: TGTGCCAGCCGCTTGGGGCGGGAGGAATCCCATGAGCAGTTCTTC.

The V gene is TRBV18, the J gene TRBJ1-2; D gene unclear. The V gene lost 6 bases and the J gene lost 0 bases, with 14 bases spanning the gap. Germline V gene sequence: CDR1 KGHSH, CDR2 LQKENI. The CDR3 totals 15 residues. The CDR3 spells CASSPEIDTNYGYTF. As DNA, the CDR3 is TGTGCCAGCTCCCCCGAGATAGACACTAACTATGGCTACACCTTC.

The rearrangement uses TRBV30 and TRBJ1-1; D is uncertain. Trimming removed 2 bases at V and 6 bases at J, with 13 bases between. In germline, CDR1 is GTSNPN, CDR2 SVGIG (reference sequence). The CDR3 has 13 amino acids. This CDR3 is CAWSKQTRAEAFF. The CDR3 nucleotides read TGTGCCTGGAGTAAACAGACGAGGGCTGAAGCTTTCTTT.

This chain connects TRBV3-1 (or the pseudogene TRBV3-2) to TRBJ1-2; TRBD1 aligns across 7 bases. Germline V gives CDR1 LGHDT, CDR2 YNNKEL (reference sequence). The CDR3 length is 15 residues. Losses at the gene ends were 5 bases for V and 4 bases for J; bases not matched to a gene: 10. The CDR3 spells CASSWRSGQTYGYTF. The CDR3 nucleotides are TGTGCCAGCAGCTGGCGGTCGGGACAGACCTATGGCTACACCTTC.

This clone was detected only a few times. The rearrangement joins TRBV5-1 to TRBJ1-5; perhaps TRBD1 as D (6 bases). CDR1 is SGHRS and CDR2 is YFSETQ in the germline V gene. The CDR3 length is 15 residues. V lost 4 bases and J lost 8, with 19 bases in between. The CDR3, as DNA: TGCGCCAGCAGCCCAACCACAGGGACAAGAGAGCCCCAGCATTTT. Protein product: CASSPTTGTREPQHF.

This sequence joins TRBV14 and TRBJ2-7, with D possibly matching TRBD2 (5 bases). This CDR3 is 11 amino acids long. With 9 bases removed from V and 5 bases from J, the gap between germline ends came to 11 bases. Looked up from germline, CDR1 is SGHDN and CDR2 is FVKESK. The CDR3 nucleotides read TGTGCCAGACGGGGTGGGGACGAGCAGTACGTC. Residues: CARRGGDEQYV.

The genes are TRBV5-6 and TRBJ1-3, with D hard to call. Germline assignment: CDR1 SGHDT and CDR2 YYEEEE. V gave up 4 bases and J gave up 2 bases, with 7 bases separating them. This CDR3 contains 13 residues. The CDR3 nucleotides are TGTGCCAGCAGCCTCTTTCCTGGAAACACCATATATTTT. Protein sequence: CASSLFPGNTIYF.

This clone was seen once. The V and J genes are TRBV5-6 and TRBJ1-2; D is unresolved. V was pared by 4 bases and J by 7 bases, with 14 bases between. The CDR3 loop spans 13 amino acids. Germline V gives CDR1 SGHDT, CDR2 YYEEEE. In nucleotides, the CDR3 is TGTGCCAGCAGCCCGAGGGTGGCTCTTGGCTACACCTTC. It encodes CASSPRVALGYTF. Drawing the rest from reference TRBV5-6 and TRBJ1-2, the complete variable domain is DAGVTQSPTHLIKTRGQQVTLRCSPKSGHDTVSWYQQALGQGPQFIFQYYEEEERQRGNFPDRFSGHQFPNYSSELNVNALLLGDSALYLCASSPRVALGYTFGSGTRLTVV.

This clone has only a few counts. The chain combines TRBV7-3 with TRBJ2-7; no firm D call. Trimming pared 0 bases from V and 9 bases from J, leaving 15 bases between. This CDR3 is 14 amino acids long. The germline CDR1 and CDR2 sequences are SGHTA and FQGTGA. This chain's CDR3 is CASSLTSTGSSQYF. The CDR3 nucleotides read TGTGCCAGCAGCTTAACGTCGACGGGTAGCTCGCAGTACTTC.

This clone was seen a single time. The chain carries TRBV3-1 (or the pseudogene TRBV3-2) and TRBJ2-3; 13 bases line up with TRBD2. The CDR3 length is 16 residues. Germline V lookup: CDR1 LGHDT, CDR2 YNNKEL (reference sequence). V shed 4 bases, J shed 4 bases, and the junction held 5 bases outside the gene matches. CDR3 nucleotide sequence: TGTGCCAGCAGCCCCGGACTAGCGGGAGTTTCAGATACGCAGTATTTT. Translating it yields CASSPGLAGVSDTQYF.

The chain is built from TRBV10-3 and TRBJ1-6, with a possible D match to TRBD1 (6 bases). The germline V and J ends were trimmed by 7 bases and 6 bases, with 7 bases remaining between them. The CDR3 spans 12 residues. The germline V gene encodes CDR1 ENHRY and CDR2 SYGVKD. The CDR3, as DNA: TGTGCCATCACGGACAGTAATTCACCCCTCCACTTT. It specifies CAITDSNSPLHF.

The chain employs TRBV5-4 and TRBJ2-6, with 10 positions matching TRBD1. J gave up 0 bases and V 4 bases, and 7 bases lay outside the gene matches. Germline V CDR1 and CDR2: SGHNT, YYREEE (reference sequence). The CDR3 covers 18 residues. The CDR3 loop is CASSPGTGVHSGANVLTF. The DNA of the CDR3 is TGTGCCAGCAGCCCGGGGACAGGGGTGCACTCTGGGGCCAACGTCCTGACTTTC. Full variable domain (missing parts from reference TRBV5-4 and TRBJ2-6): ETGVTQSPTHLIKTRGQQVTLRCSSQSGHNTVSWYQQALGQGPQFIFQYYREEENGRGNFPPRFSGLQFPNYSSELNVNALELDDSALYLCASSPGTGVHSGANVLTFGAGSRLTVL.